Listed below are T cell receptor beta chains from one sample, sequenced in a study of T cell responses to AZD1222 COVID-19 vaccine. Some clones are missing from TCRdb's copy, which holds only in-frame ones; the method was immunoSEQ multiplex PCR. The table lists approximately 72,000 clones, nearly 90% of them singletons. Sequenced material: peripheral blood, taken 28 days after the second AZD1222 dose. Receptors were obtained from an adult who received the AZD1222 COVID-19 vaccine. The CDR3 runs from the conserved cysteine through the conserved F or W. D genes are given only for firm matches. Not every row has a clone size; where given, it reads once, few, many or a size class.

DNA	CDR3	J	size	V	D
TGTGCCAGCAGTTCCCCGCAGGGGTTCAACTACGAGCAGTACTTC	CASSSPQGFNYEQYF	TRBJ2-7	.	TRBV27	.
TGTGCCAGCTCACCCAGTGGGCTGAACTATGGCTACACCTTC	CASSPSGLNYGYTF	TRBJ1-2	.	TRBV18	.
TGCGCCAGCAGTTCTTCCACCGGGACAGGGGACGAGCAGTACTTC	CASSSSTGTGDEQYF	TRBJ2-7	.	TRBV5-1	TRBD1
TGCGCCACGGATGGTGGAAACACCATATATTTT	CATDGGNTIYF	TRBJ1-3	.	TRBV10-2	.
TGTGCCAGCAGTGAGCGGGCGTTGGGACTGGACGAGCAGTACTTC	CASSERALGLDEQYF	TRBJ2-7	once	TRBV2	.
TGTGCCAGCAGCGTAGATTGGGATAGCAATCAGCCCCAGCATTTT	CASSVDWDSNQPQHF	TRBJ1-5	once	TRBV9	.
TGTGCCACCAGTGATTACACAACTAACTATGGCTACACCTTC	CATSDYTTNYGYTF	TRBJ1-2	.	TRBV24-1	.
TGTGCCAGCAGCCGAAGGGTGGATCAAGTCACTGGAAACACCATATATTTT	CASSRRVDQVTGNTIYF	TRBJ1-3	.	TRBV5-5	.
TGTGCCAGCAGCTTAATGGGGATCAACACTGAAGCTTTCTTT	CASSLMGINTEAFF	TRBJ1-1	.	TRBV13	.
TGTGCCAGCAGCTTAATGTTGGCGAACACTGAAGCTTTCTTT	CASSLMLANTEAFF	TRBJ1-1	few	TRBV11-2	.
TGCAGCATCGGGACAGTGGCCACAGATACGCAGTATTTT	CSIGTVATDTQYF	TRBJ2-3	.	TRBV29-1	TRBD1
TGTGCCAGCAGTTACTCAAGACCGGGACTAGCGGGAGGGCCCTCCTACAATGAGCAGTTCTTC	CASSYSRPGLAGGPSYNEQFF	TRBJ2-1	.	TRBV6-2/TRBV6-3	TRBD2